A selection of T cell receptor beta chains follows, all from one sample in a study of OX40 agonist ivuxolimab in advanced cancers. The protocol was immunoSEQ multiplex PCR, while the TCRdb copy is restricted to in-frame clones and leaves out a portion. The sample records tens of thousands of clones, 80% being singletons. Sequencing was performed on CD4+ or CD8+ T cells sorted from blood, taken in a trial of the OX40 agonist ivuxolimab. These receptors originate from an adult with an advanced solid tumor such as melanoma, head and neck, liver or kidney cancer. Both conserved end residues are trimmed from each CDR3. Fields, in order: CDR3 length, J gene, V gene, CDR3 protein.

cdr3_length: 12
j_call: TRBJ2-5
v_call: TRBV15
cdr3_aa: ATSSRSRGETQY

cdr3_length: 12
j_call: TRBJ1-1
v_call: TRBV6-6
cdr3_aa: ASSSSPDGTEAF

cdr3_length: 13
j_call: TRBJ2-3
v_call: TRBV6-1
cdr3_aa: ASSSRDSLRDTQY

cdr3_length: 11
j_call: TRBJ2-1
v_call: TRBV6-4
cdr3_aa: ASRGGVYNEQF

cdr3_length: 13
j_call: TRBJ2-3
v_call: TRBV4-1
cdr3_aa: ASSQAGTLTDTQY

cdr3_length: 12
j_call: TRBJ2-7
v_call: TRBV7-9
cdr3_aa: ASSPQQGTYEQY

cdr3_length: 11
j_call: TRBJ2-5
v_call: TRBV5-1
cdr3_aa: ASSSGWTETQY

cdr3_length: 11
j_call: TRBJ1-2
v_call: TRBV7-2
cdr3_aa: ASSLGGGYGYT

cdr3_length: 15
j_call: TRBJ1-1
v_call: TRBV5-6
cdr3_aa: ASSRHLIGTVNTEAF

cdr3_length: 13
j_call: TRBJ1-2
v_call: TRBV18
cdr3_aa: ASSNPTNGPYGYT

cdr3_length: 14
j_call: TRBJ1-5
v_call: TRBV2
cdr3_aa: ASRPGGGYSNQPQH

cdr3_length: 13
j_call: TRBJ2-5
v_call: TRBV6-5
cdr3_aa: ASSYSGKASETQY

cdr3_length: 20
j_call: TRBJ2-1
v_call: TRBV4-1
cdr3_aa: ASSQDGQWELAGGRGTNEQF